What follows is one TCR beta chain and its context. TEMRA cells were FACS-enriched, and CD8+ and CD4+ T cells were isolated negatively. This specimen comes from a study of CD8 T cells in Susac syndrome. Study in general: Patients with Susac syndrome, at blood draw, were therapy-naive, on corticosteroids, or on intravenous immunoglobulin alone.

The CDR3 is made up of 17 amino acids. CDR1 and CDR2 from the germline V gene are MDHEN and SYDVKM. V was clipped by 4 bases and J by 4 bases; unmatched bases: 6. An amount of RNA that ranged from roughly 0.5 to 1 ug was reverse transcribed with random hexamers. The CDR3 of TCR beta was amplified by immunoSEQ multiplex PCR across 54 Vbeta and 13 Jbeta. A single record per CDR3 protein comes from TCRdb applying MiXCR to the immunoSEQ multiplex PCR reads. The sample has 210,000 or so distinct CDR3 sequences, around 93% seen once. Material: CD4+ T cells from PBMCs. This chain uses TRBV28 with TRBJ2-3; 15 nucleotides agree with TRBD2. This sequence originates from a human donor with Susac syndrome. CDR3 loop: CASSSPWTSGGADTQYF. CDR3 DNA sequence: TGTGCCAGCAGTTCCCCCTGGACTAGCGGGGGGGCAGATACGCAGTATTTT.